This TCR beta chain was retrieved from a study of T cell responses to AZD1222 COVID-19 vaccine. CDR1 is MRHNA and CDR2 is SNTAGT in the germline V gene. Losses at the gene ends were 2 bases for V and 1 base for J; bases not matched to a gene: 3. The CDR3 is 16 amino acids. Regarding the study as a whole: Epitopes outside B.1.351 and B.1.1.7 mutated regions reportedly drew nearly half of spike TCRs. Just a handful of people given AZD1222 tested seropositive at baseline.

This clone was detected many times. Its matching antigen is unknown. Repertoires were generated with immunoSEQ multiplex PCR, while TCRdb's copy carries only in-frame clones and drops some. The sample has around 200,000 clones; around 90% are singletons. The source was peripheral blood, collected on day 0 of AZD1222 vaccination. The sequence was collected from an adult in good health. The chain combines TRBV6-4 with TRBJ2-3; 10 bases fit TRBD2. The CDR3 spells CASSDLAGEGTDTQYF. In nucleotides, the CDR3 is TGTGCCAGCAGTGACCTAGCGGGGGAGGGCACAGATACGCAGTATTTT.